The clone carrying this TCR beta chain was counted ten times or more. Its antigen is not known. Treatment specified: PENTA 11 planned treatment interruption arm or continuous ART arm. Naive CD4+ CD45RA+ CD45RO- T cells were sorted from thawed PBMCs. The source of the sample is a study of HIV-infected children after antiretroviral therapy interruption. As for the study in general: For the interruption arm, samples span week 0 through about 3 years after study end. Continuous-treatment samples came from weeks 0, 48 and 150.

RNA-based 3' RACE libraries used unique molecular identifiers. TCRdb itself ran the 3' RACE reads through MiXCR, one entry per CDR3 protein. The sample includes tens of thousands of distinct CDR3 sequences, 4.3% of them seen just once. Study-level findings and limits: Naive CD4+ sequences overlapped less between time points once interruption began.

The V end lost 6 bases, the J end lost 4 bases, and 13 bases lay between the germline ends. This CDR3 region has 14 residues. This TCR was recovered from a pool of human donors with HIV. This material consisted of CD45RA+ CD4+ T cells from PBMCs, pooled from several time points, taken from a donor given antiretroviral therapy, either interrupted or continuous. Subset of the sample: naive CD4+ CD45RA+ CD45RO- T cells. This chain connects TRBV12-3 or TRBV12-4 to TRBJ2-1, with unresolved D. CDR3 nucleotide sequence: TGTGCCAGCAGGGGGTCCCTCGGTTACAATGAGCAGTTCTTC. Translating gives CASRGSLGYNEQFF.